A single T cell receptor (beta chain) is shown here with its context. Antigen specificity is unknown. Germline V gene lookup returns CDR1 MDHEN and CDR2 SYDVKM. Trimming left V 3 bases short and J 4 bases short, with 7 bases between. CDR3 length equals 12 residues. The data were taken from a study of cytomegalovirus exposure and HLA in healthy donors. Study-wide points: Rarity characterized most TCR sequences, yet some public TCRs appeared in many donors. Per published reports, the classifier diagnosed cytomegalovirus status with high specificity and sensitivity. Associated with cytomegalovirus, according to the listing, were about 160 TCR beta chains.

Assay used: immunoSEQ multiplex PCR; TCRdb lists only in-frame clones, some missing. The sample consists of about 260,000 clones, 90% of them appearing once. This receptor was identified in a woman in her twenties or thirties in good health and CMV-seronegative. The rearrangement uses TRBV28 and TRBJ2-7; no definite D call. Material for sequencing was PBMCs. CDR3 bases: TGTGCCAGCAGTTTTCGGGCATACGAGCAGTACTTC. It encodes CASSFRAYEQYF. Combining the CDR3 with reference TRBV28 and TRBJ2-7 gives the whole variable domain DVKVTQSSRYLVKRTGEKVFLECVQDMDHENMFWYRQDPGLGLRLIYFSYDVKMKEKGDIPEGYSVSREKKERFSLILESASTNQTSMYLCASSFRAYEQYFGPGTRLTVT.